The clone carrying this TCR beta chain was seen a single time. Germline V lookup: CDR1 KGHSH, CDR2 LQKENI. This CDR3 has 15 residues. Trimming removed 1 base from V and 5 bases from J; junction bases left unmatched: 5. These data come from a study of T cell responses to AZD1222 COVID-19 vaccine. Here immunoSEQ multiplex PCR was the method, and the copy in TCRdb shows in-frame clones only, minus some. The sample consists of 86,000 or so clones, more than 75% of them appearing once. The starting material was peripheral blood, obtained on day 0 of AZD1222 vaccination. This sequence originates from an adult in good health. The chain uses TRBV18 and TRBJ2-1; 7 positions agree with TRBD2. The CDR3 DNA follows: TGTGCCAGCTCACCACTCGGCGGGAGCAACAATGAGCAGTTCTTC. Translation: CASSPLGGSNNEQFF.